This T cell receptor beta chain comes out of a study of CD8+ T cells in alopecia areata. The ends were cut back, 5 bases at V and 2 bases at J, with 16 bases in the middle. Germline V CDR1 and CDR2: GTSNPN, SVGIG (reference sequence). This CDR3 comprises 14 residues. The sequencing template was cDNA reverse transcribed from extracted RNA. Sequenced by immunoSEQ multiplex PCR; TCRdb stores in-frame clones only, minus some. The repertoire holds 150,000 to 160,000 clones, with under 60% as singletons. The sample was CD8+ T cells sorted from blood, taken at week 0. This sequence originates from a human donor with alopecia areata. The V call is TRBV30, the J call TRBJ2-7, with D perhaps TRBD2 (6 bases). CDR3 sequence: CAWQDGTGTYEQYF. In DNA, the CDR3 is TGTGCCTGGCAAGACGGGACTGGCACCTACGAGCAGTACTTC.